This passage covers 25 T cell receptor beta chains from one sample sequenced in a study of shared clonotypes between healthy human individuals. Assay: immunoSEQ multiplex PCR; the TCRdb copy retains only in-frame clones and omits some. The sample consists of 600,000 to 800,000 clones, 72% of them appearing once. Material for sequencing was memory CD4+ T cells sorted from blood. Subset in this sample: CD45RA-negative fraction. The receptor source for this set is a woman aged 25 to 45 in good health.

V gene TRBV19 combines with J gene TRBJ2-7, with 10 bases aligning to TRBD2. Germline V gene lookup returns CDR1 LNHDA and CDR2 SQIVND (reference sequence). V lost 9 bases, J lost 6 bases, and 17 bases stayed unmatched. The CDR3 length is 16 residues. The CDR3: CASPQEGTSDSSEQYF. As DNA, the CDR3 is TGTGCCAGCCCCCAGGAGGGGACTAGCGACTCATCCGAGCAGTACTTC.

The chain is built from TRBV27 and TRBJ1-2; possible D gene TRBD1, 6 bases. The CDR3 covers 14 residues. Trimming left V 5 bases short and J 7 bases short, with 17 bases between. The germline gives CDR1 MNHEY, CDR2 SMNVEV (reference sequence). This CDR3 reads CASSPGGRVSGYTF. CDR3 nucleotides: TGTGCCAGCAGTCCCGGGGGCCGAGTTTCTGGCTACACCTTC.

About this clone itself: A junction end diverges from the germline sequence, so it may reflect a read error. V and J are TRBV6-6 and TRBJ1-1; D gene ambiguous. The CDR3 is 15 amino acids. CDR1 MNHNY and CDR2 SVGAGI come from the germline V gene (reference sequence). CDR3 sequence (DNA): TGTGCCAGCAGTGACTCCCCCCGAGGAAACACTGAAGCTTTCTTT. Its protein is CASSDSPRGNTEAFF.

In this sample, this clone turned up a few times. The J gene is TRBJ2-2, the V gene TRBV5-4; no reliable D call. The CDR3 extends over 12 amino acids. V was shortened by 4 bases and J by 7 bases, with 8 bases between the two germline ends. From germline, CDR1 is SGHNT and CDR2 YYREEE (reference sequence). As DNA, the CDR3 is TGTGCCAGCAGCCGGGCCGGCGGGGAGCTGTTTTTT. It specifies CASSRAGGELFF. Full variable domain (rest looked up from reference TRBV5-4 and TRBJ2-2): ETGVTQSPTHLIKTRGQQVTLRCSSQSGHNTVSWYQQALGQGPQFIFQYYREEENGRGNFPPRFSGLQFPNYSSELNVNALELDDSALYLCASSRAGGELFFGEGSRLTVL.

This clone was counted at least ten times. V is TRBV28 and J is TRBJ1-2; D not certain. With 1 base removed from V and 1 base from J, the gap between germline ends came to 10 bases. CDR3 length: 15 residues. Germline CDR1 MDHEN, CDR2 SYDVKM. In nucleotides, the CDR3 is TGTGCCAGCAGTTTATCGCCCCACGGTAACTATGGCTACACCTTC. Its translation: CASSLSPHGNYGYTF.

Points on this clone: Relative to the germline gene, one junction end is altered; a read error may explain this. V and J are TRBV10-3 and TRBJ1-3; D ambiguous. The CDR3 runs 15 residues. CDR1 is ENHRY, CDR2 SYGVKD, per germline. CDR3 protein: CAISQSGLGGNTIYF. The CDR3 bases are TGTGCCATCAGTCAGTCCGGCCTCGGGGGAAACACCATATATTTT.

The chain combines TRBV25-1 with TRBJ2-5; maybe TRBD1 (5 bases). V lost 4 bases, J lost 4 bases, and 10 bases lay in between. From germline, CDR1 is MGHDK and CDR2 SYGVNS. CDR3 size: 13 residues. The CDR3 DNA is TGTGCCAGCAGTGGAAAGGGGTTAGAGACCCAGTACTTC. Amino acids: CASSGKGLETQYF.

The rearrangement joins TRBV5-5 to TRBJ2-1; D not resolved. V dropped 1 base and J dropped 2 bases, with 10 bases sitting between them. This CDR3 contains 15 residues. Germline values: CDR1 SGHKS, CDR2 YYEKEE (reference sequence). The CDR3 nucleotides read TGTGCCAGCAGCTTGACACCGACCACCTACAATGAGCAGTTCTTC. It specifies CASSLTPTTYNEQFF.

The chain employs TRBV4-2 and TRBJ2-4; possibly TRBD2 for D (6 bases). CDR1 and CDR2 (germline): LGHNA, YNFKEQ. V dropped 6 bases and J dropped 8 bases, with 14 bases sitting between them. This CDR3 comprises 13 residues. The CDR3 DNA reads TGTGCCAGCAGGGAGGGCGGGACCGACATTCAGTACTTC. Translating it yields CASREGGTDIQYF.

This chain links TRBV11-2 with TRBJ1-1, with 9 bases matching TRBD1. The germline gives CDR1 SGHAT, CDR2 FQNNGV. With V trimmed by 5 bases and J by 5 bases, 9 bases remained unmatched. This CDR3 has 15 amino acids. The CDR3 loop reads CASSPGQGRRTEAFF. The CDR3 DNA reads TGTGCCAGCAGCCCAGGACAGGGGCGACGGACTGAAGCTTTCTTT.

This clone was seen a few times. The chain's CDR3 is CASTSTAETQYF. Here the CDR3 DNA reads TGTGCCAGCACGTCTACCGCGGAGACCCAGTACTTC. The rearrangement uses TRBV6-5 and TRBJ2-5; D gene uncertain. The CDR3 has 12 amino acids. V dropped 7 bases and J dropped 5 bases, with 11 bases sitting between them. Germline assignment: CDR1 MNHEY and CDR2 SVGAGI.

J is TRBJ2-1 and V is TRBV6-5, with 8 bases aligning to TRBD1. Germline-derived CDR1 and CDR2 are MNHEY and SVGAGI. The CDR3 runs to 13 residues. The J segment lost 7 bases and the V segment lost 7 bases, leaving 6 bases of the junction unmatched. The CDR3 reads CASKDRVVNEQFF. The CDR3 DNA follows: TGTGCCAGCAAGGACAGGGTGGTGAATGAGCAGTTCTTC.

Details on this clone: One end of the junction does not line up with germline, which may come from a read error. The chain links TRBV5-4 to TRBJ2-1; TRBD2 aligns across 12 bases. The CDR3 runs 18 residues. CDR1 and CDR2 from the germline V gene are SGHNT and YYREEE (reference sequence). CDR3 coding DNA: TGTGCCAGCAGCGGCACCGGGACTAGCGGGCGCTCCAACAATGAGCAGTTCTTC. As protein: CASSGTGTSGRSNNEQFF.

The chain carries TRBV18 and TRBJ2-2; D gene ambiguous. This CDR3 spans 12 amino acids. The V and J ends lost 4 bases and 2 bases respectively, with 2 bases between them. CDR1 is KGHSH, CDR2 LQKENI, per germline. The CDR3 loop is CASSLNTGELFF. For the CDR3, the DNA is TGTGCCAGCTCACTAAACACCGGGGAGCTGTTTTTT.

This clone was counted a few times. CDR3 region: CASSAGLAAYYEQYF. The CDR3 bases are TGCGCCAGCAGCGCGGGACTAGCGGCCTACTACGAGCAGTACTTC. The rearrangement links TRBV4-1 to TRBJ2-7; TRBD2 agrees at 11 bases. Trimming cost V 5 bases and J 3 bases; bases outside gene matches: 6. Germline V lookup: CDR1 MGHRA, CDR2 YSYEKL. The CDR3 totals 15 residues.

This chain joins TRBV19 and TRBJ1-2; TRBD1 might be the D (6 bases). V was pared by 3 bases and J by 5 bases, with 13 bases between. The CDR3 length is 14 residues. Per germline, CDR1 LNHDA and CDR2 SQIVND (reference sequence). CDR3 protein: CASSIGTQTYGYTF. CDR3 nucleotide sequence: TGTGCCAGTAGTATCGGGACACAGACATATGGCTACACCTTC.

Here the CDR3 DNA reads TGTGCCAGCAGCTTGGGGACAGCCACCTCGGGGACCCAGTACTTC. Encoded protein: CASSLGTATSGTQYF. The V gene is TRBV5-4, the J gene TRBJ2-5, with D possibly being TRBD1 (6 bases). The V and J ends lost 0 bases and 7 bases respectively, with 16 bases between them. The CDR3 is 15 residues long. The germline V gene encodes CDR1 SGHNT and CDR2 YYREEE (reference sequence).

The J gene is TRBJ2-3, the V gene TRBV9; tentatively, D is TRBD1 (5 bases). The CDR3 contains 14 residues. The germline gives CDR1 SGDLS, CDR2 YYNGEE. Trimming took 2 bases from V and 4 from J, leaving 11 bases between them. The CDR3 protein is CASSVPGYSDTQYF. For the CDR3, the DNA is TGTGCCAGCAGCGTGCCAGGGTACTCAGATACGCAGTATTTT.

The chain carries TRBV6-5 and TRBJ2-5; 8 bases match TRBD1. This CDR3 contains 13 residues. Germline CDR1 reads MNHEY; CDR2 reads SVGAGI. J was trimmed by 4 bases and V by 6 bases; bases with no gene match: 4. The CDR3 loop is CASRPQGAETQYF. In DNA, the CDR3 is TGTGCCAGCAGACCTCAGGGGGCAGAGACCCAGTACTTC.

This clone was observed once. The chain employs TRBV7-2 and TRBJ2-1, with D unresolved. V lost 4 bases and J lost 4, with 11 bases in between. Germline V CDR1 and CDR2: SGHTA, FQGNSA. There are 14 residues in the CDR3. The CDR3 here is CASSSDWGYNEQFF. The CDR3 bases are TGTGCCAGCAGCTCAGACTGGGGATACAATGAGCAGTTCTTC. The full variable domain, with the rest looked up from reference TRBV7-2 and TRBJ2-1, is GAGVSQSPSNKVTEKGKDVELRCDPISGHTALYWYRQSLGQGLEFLIYFQGNSAPDKSGLPSDRFSAERTGGSVSTLTIQRTQQEDSAVYLCASSSDWGYNEQFFGPGTRLTVL.

The chain recombines TRBV7-3 with TRBJ2-3; no firm D call. Germline CDR1 reads SGHTA; CDR2 reads FQGTGA. The CDR3 totals 14 residues. V lost 1 base and J 2 bases, leaving 7 bases between the germline ends. The CDR3 protein is CASSLSTATDTQYF. CDR3 nucleotide sequence: TGTGCCAGCAGCTTAAGTACGGCCACAGATACGCAGTATTTT.

The chain joins TRBV28 to TRBJ1-3; possibly TRBD1 for D (6 bases). V lost 1 base and J lost 4, with 20 bases in between. CDR3 length: 18 residues. Germline V lookup: CDR1 MDHEN, CDR2 SYDVKM. In DNA form, the CDR3 reads TGTGCCAGCAGTTTATTGATCTTACAGGGTCAGGCGGGAAACACCATATATTTT. As protein: CASSLLILQGQAGNTIYF.

Here the CDR3 DNA reads TGTGCCAGCAGCTCAGGGCCGGCAGTGCACACATCCTACGAGCAGTACTTC. It is translated as CASSSGPAVHTSYEQYF. This chain joins TRBV5-4 and TRBJ2-7; D perhaps matches TRBD1 (5 bases). This CDR3 has 17 residues. Germline V lookup: CDR1 SGHNT, CDR2 YYREEE (reference sequence). The V and J ends lost 3 bases and 1 base respectively, with 20 bases between them.

The V call is TRBV19, the J call TRBJ2-3; TRBD2 matches at 10 bases. Germline CDR1 LNHDA, CDR2 SQIVND (reference sequence). The CDR3 covers 15 residues. The V gene end was trimmed by 4 bases and the J gene end by 5 bases; junction bases not matched to a gene: 6. The CDR3 protein is CASSTLAGVGDTQYF. Written as DNA, the CDR3 is TGTGCCAGTAGTACCCTAGCGGGAGTTGGAGATACGCAGTATTTT.

This chain links TRBV12-5 with TRBJ2-2; D gene unclear. From germline, CDR1 is LGHNT and CDR2 FRNRAP. The CDR3 loop spans 13 amino acids. Trimming cost V 0 bases and J 6 bases, with 5 bases left between them. CDR3 loop: CASGLVRSGELFF. The CDR3 DNA follows: TGTGCTAGTGGTTTGGTACGGTCCGGGGAGCTGTTTTTT.